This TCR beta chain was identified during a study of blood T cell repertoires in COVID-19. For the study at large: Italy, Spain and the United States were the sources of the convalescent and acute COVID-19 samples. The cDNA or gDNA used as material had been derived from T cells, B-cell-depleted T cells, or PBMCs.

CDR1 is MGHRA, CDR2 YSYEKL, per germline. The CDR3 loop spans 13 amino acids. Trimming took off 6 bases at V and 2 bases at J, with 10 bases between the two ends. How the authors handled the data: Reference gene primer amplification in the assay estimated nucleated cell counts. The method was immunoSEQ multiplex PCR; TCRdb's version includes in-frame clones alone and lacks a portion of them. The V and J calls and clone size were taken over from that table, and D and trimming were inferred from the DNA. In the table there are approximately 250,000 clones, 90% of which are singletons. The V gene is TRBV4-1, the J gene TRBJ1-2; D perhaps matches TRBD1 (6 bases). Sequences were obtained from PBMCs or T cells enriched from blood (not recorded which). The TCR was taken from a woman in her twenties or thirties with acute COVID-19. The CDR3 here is CASRSTGNYGYTF. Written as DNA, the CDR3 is TGCGCCAGCAGGTCTACAGGGAACTATGGCTACACCTTC.